Listed here are 22 T cell receptor beta chains from one sample, sequenced in a study of blood T cell repertoires in COVID-19. Only in-frame clones appear in the TCRdb table, and some are missing; sequencing was by immunoSEQ multiplex PCR. This table has 300,000 or so clones, about nine tenths appearing once. Source material: PBMCs or T cells enriched from blood (not recorded which). Receptors originate from a man aged 55 to 70 who had recovered from COVID-19.

The V call is TRBV9, the J call TRBJ2-7, with a tentative D call TRBD1 (7 bases). Trimming removed 0 bases at V and 4 bases at J, with 14 bases between. The germline V gene has CDR1 SGDLS and CDR2 YYNGEE. The CDR3 is 15 amino acids. CDR3 coding DNA: TGTGCCAGCAGCGTAGGCGGGACAGCAAGTTACGAGCAGTACTTC. Its translation is CASSVGGTASYEQYF.

The chain couples TRBV24-1 to TRBJ2-7; possibly TRBD2 for D (5 bases). V was shortened by 7 bases and J by 0 bases, with 15 bases between the two germline ends. From germline, CDR1 is KGHDR and CDR2 SFDVKD. The CDR3 runs to 15 residues. The CDR3, as DNA: TGTGCCACCAGAATCCCGTGGAGGAGCTCCTACGAGCAGTACTTC. Protein sequence: CATRIPWRSSYEQYF.

The chain uses TRBV10-1 and TRBJ2-3, with D possibly TRBD2 on 6 matching bases. The germline V and J ends were trimmed by 5 bases and 0 bases, with 9 bases remaining between them. CDR1 and CDR2 (germline): WNHNN, SYGVQD (reference sequence). This CDR3 region has 14 residues. The DNA for the CDR3 is TGCGCCAGCAGTCAAGGACTAAGCACAGATACGCAGTATTTT. Translating gives CASSQGLSTDTQYF.

This chain joins TRBV6-1 and TRBJ1-5; D is possibly TRBD1 (5 bases). Trimming stripped 3 bases from V and 2 bases from J, with 17 bases between. Germline V gene lookup returns CDR1 MNHNS and CDR2 SASEGT. The CDR3 spans 17 residues. The CDR3 here is CASSDDLAGIGNQPQHF. The CDR3 DNA reads as TGTGCCAGCAGTGACGATTTAGCAGGGATTGGCAATCAGCCCCAGCATTTT.

This clone was recorded only once. This chain uses TRBV3-1 (or the pseudogene TRBV3-2) with TRBJ1-1; 9 bases are a match to TRBD1. Germline V gives CDR1 LGHDT, CDR2 YNNKEL (reference sequence). V gave up 3 bases and J gave up 1 base; unmatched junction bases: 3. The length of the CDR3 is 15 residues. As DNA, the CDR3 is TGTGCCAGCAGCCAGGGGGACAGGGCGAACACTGAAGCTTTCTTT. Amino acid sequence: CASSQGDRANTEAFF.

This clone was picked up one time. The CDR3 nucleotides read TGTGCCAGCAGCTTGGTACAAAACACCGGGGAGCTGTTTTTT. Translation: CASSLVQNTGELFF. The chain has TRBV7-9 and TRBJ2-2; D unclear. Germline CDR1 and CDR2: SEHNR and FQNEAQ (reference sequence). Trimming removed 3 bases at V and 2 bases at J, with 7 bases between. The CDR3 consists of 14 residues.

This chain joins TRBV27 and TRBJ2-7; 7 nucleotides agree with TRBD2. Per germline, CDR1 MNHEY and CDR2 SMNVEV (reference sequence). The V segment lost 6 bases and the J segment 2 bases; nucleotides outside the gene matches: 10. The CDR3 sequence is 15 residues long. For the CDR3, the DNA is TGTGCCAGCAGGACCCTCAGCGGGAATCCCTACGAGCAGTACTTC. It is translated as CASRTLSGNPYEQYF.

V usage is TRBV6-2 or TRBV6-3 and J usage is TRBJ1-2; no firm D call. The CDR3 length is 12 residues. Germline CDR1 reads MNHEY; CDR2 reads SVGEGT. The V and J ends lost 5 bases and 8 bases respectively, with 12 bases between them. The CDR3 DNA reads TGTGCCAGCAGTGCGCTTAGTATGGGCTACACCTTC. Its translation: CASSALSMGYTF.

The chain has TRBV7-9 and TRBJ1-4; 8 nucleotides line up with TRBD1. In germline, CDR1 is SEHNR, CDR2 FQNEAQ (reference sequence). There are 16 residues in the CDR3. The trim removed 4 bases at V and 5 bases at J, leaving 9 bases unmatched. The CDR3 sequence is CASSYNNRGSNEKLFF. The CDR3 DNA reads TGTGCCAGCAGCTACAATAACAGGGGGAGCAATGAAAAACTGTTTTTT.

The chain recombines TRBV4-3 with TRBJ1-4; D is ambiguous. Germline V gene sequence: CDR1 LGHNA, CDR2 YSLEER. This CDR3 comprises 16 residues. The germline V and J ends were trimmed by 4 bases and 4 bases, with 16 bases remaining between them. The DNA for the CDR3 is TGCGCCAGCAGCCCTAAAACGGGAACCTTTAATGAAAAACTGTTTTTT. Amino acids: CASSPKTGTFNEKLFF.

This chain links TRBV12-5 with TRBJ1-2; 7 nucleotides line up with TRBD1. The V segment lost 5 bases and the J segment 2 bases; nucleotides outside the gene matches: 2. Germline V CDR1 and CDR2: LGHNT, FRNRAP. The CDR3 length is 13 residues. The CDR3 DNA reads as TGTGCTAGTGGTGCGGGACAGAACTATGGCTACACCTTC. Its protein product is CASGAGQNYGYTF.

The V and J genes are TRBV7-2 and TRBJ1-1, with a possible D match to TRBD1 (5 bases). This CDR3 has 16 residues. Trimming left V 3 bases short and J 7 bases short, with 21 bases between. Germline V gene sequence: CDR1 SGHTA, CDR2 FQGNSA. CDR3 loop: CASSFRNTDGGGEAFF. CDR3 nucleotide sequence: TGTGCCAGCAGCTTCCGAAACACGGATGGGGGGGGTGAAGCTTTCTTT.

The V gene is TRBV19, the J gene TRBJ1-2; 7 nucleotides agree with TRBD1. The CDR3 sequence is 17 residues long. After removal of 1 base from V and 2 bases from J, the junction contained 10 bases not matched to a gene. The germline V gene has CDR1 LNHDA and CDR2 SQIVND (reference sequence). CDR3 coding DNA: TGTGCCAGTAGTATAGGGGGCCTCAGGGGGTTGAACTATGGCTACACCTTC. Protein product: CASSIGGLRGLNYGYTF. Based on the CDR3 plus reference TRBV19 and TRBJ1-2, the full variable domain is DGGITQSPKYLFRKEGQNVTLSCEQNLNHDAMYWYRQDPGQGLRLIYYSQIVNDFQKGDIAEGYSVSREKKESFPLTVTSAQKNPTAFYLCASSIGGLRGLNYGYTFGSGTRLTVV.

The chain links TRBV5-8 to TRBJ2-3; 9 bases agree with TRBD1. This CDR3 contains 15 residues. The J segment lost 4 bases and the V segment lost 3 bases, leaving 6 bases of the junction unmatched. Germline values: CDR1 SGHTS, CDR2 YDEGEE. This CDR3 is CASSYSGQGSDTQYF. The CDR3 nucleotides are TGTGCCAGCAGCTATTCCGGACAGGGGTCAGATACGCAGTATTTT.

CDR3 amino acids: CSVAGQWVTEAFF. The CDR3 DNA is TGCAGCGTTGCTGGACAGTGGGTCACTGAAGCTTTCTTT. The genes are TRBV29-1 and TRBJ1-1; D might be TRBD1 (6 bases). V was pared by 4 bases and J by 4 bases, with 13 bases between. CDR1 SQVTM and CDR2 ANQGSEA come from the germline V gene. This CDR3 spans 13 amino acids.

The rearrangement links TRBV3-1 (or the pseudogene TRBV3-2) to TRBJ1-1, with D perhaps matching TRBD1 (5 bases). Per the germline V gene, CDR1 is LGHDT and CDR2 is YNNKEL (reference sequence). Trimming cost V 5 bases and J 4 bases, with 8 bases left between them. CDR3 length: 12 residues. The CDR3 is CASSLQGTEAFF. The CDR3 coding sequence is TGTGCCAGCAGCTTGCAGGGCACTGAAGCTTTCTTT.

V usage is TRBV4-3 and J usage is TRBJ1-2; a possible D gene is TRBD1 (5 bases). Germline assignment: CDR1 LGHNA and CDR2 YSLEER. The CDR3 consists of 15 residues. The V and J ends lost 0 bases and 3 bases respectively, with 11 bases between them. The CDR3 DNA sequence: TGCGCCAGCAGCCAAGACCGGAAGGGGCACTATGGCTACACCTTC. Amino acid sequence: CASSQDRKGHYGYTF.

V usage is TRBV19 and J usage is TRBJ2-2, with D possibly TRBD1 on 8 matching bases. The germline V gene encodes CDR1 LNHDA and CDR2 SQIVND (reference sequence). CDR3 size: 17 residues. V was clipped by 5 bases and J by 3 bases, with 19 bases between them. CDR3 nucleotides: TGTGCCAGTAGTCACACAGGGGGGAGGGGAGACACCGGGGAGCTGTTTTTT. Protein product: CASSHTGGRGDTGELFF.

J is TRBJ2-2 and V is TRBV27; 14 positions match TRBD2. Per germline, CDR1 MNHEY and CDR2 SMNVEV (reference sequence). The CDR3 extends over 18 amino acids. After removal of 5 bases from V and 5 bases from J, the junction contained 10 bases not matched to a gene. The CDR3 nucleotides read TGTGCCAGCAGTCCCCGCTCCGGGACTAGCGGGAGTACCGGGGAGCTGTTTTTT. It is translated as CASSPRSGTSGSTGELFF.

The V and J genes are TRBV6-1 and TRBJ1-5; D unclear. CDR1 and CDR2 from the germline V gene are MNHNS and SASEGT. The ends were cut back, 2 bases at V and 5 bases at J, with 13 bases in the middle. The CDR3 has 15 amino acids. The CDR3 reads CASSEPHGNDQPQHF. Written as DNA, the CDR3 is TGTGCCAGCAGTGAACCACACGGGAATGATCAGCCCCAGCATTTT.

The rearrangement uses TRBV10-2 and TRBJ1-1; TRBD1 might be the D (6 bases). The CDR3 is 12 residues long. V was trimmed by 10 bases and J by 11 bases, leaving 20 bases between them. Germline values: CDR1 WSHSY, CDR2 SAAADI. The CDR3 sequence: CATKSGQIRAFF. The CDR3 nucleotides are TGCGCCACCAAGAGCGGACAGATTAGGGCTTTCTTT.

Only one count was recorded for this clone. V usage is TRBV18 and J usage is TRBJ1-5, with D possibly matching TRBD1 (6 bases). Germline CDR1 reads KGHSH; CDR2 reads LQKENI. The CDR3 has 15 residues. The V end was cut by 3 bases, the J end by 0 bases, with 9 bases between. DNA for the CDR3: TGTGCCAGCTCACCGGGGGCCCATAGCAATCAGCCCCAGCATTTT. This translates into CASSPGAHSNQPQHF.